This T cell receptor beta chain was sequenced during a study of cytomegalovirus exposure and HLA in healthy donors. General study results and limits: An analysis done earlier found most TCR beta V segments productive about 87% or about 30% of the time. Through in vitro validation, three CMV-associated chains were shown to be specific for CMV antigens. Reported performance of the classifier showed diagnosis of cytomegalovirus status with high specificity and sensitivity.

The V and J ends lost 6 bases and 5 bases, in that order; junction bases with no gene match: 5. Germline V lookup: CDR1 SQVTM, CDR2 ANQGSEA. The CDR3 is 12 amino acids. Concerning this clone: Its antigen is as yet unknown.

Primers for the PCR totalled 60 Vbeta and 13 Jbeta. The assay was immunoSEQ multiplex PCR, and TCRdb's table has in-frame clones only and misses some. The data contain some 90,000 clones, roughly three quarters of them singletons. Each donor's status was that of a healthy bone marrow donor. This TCR came from a man in his thirties or forties in good health and CMV-seronegative. The V call is TRBV29-1, the J call TRBJ2-5; 8 nucleotides match TRBD1. Sequences were obtained from PBMCs. The CDR3 DNA sequence: TGCAGCGTGGCAGGGGGCGGGGAGACCCAGTACTTC. Amino acid sequence: CSVAGGGETQYF.